The 27 T cell receptor beta chains below all came from one sample that was sequenced in a study of T cells after yellow fever vaccination (dated 2019 in TCRdb). Libraries were prepared through 5' RACE. Sequenced on an Illumina NovaSeq 6000. Through fastp at Q25 and MiXCR, TCRdb rebuilt clones from the public reads, retaining in-frame beta chains. Every distinct CDR3 protein forms one entry, paired with its most common genes and DNA. This sample comprises 300,000 or so distinct CDR3 sequences, roughly 8.7% of them detected only once. The ten largest clonotypes hold around 3.5% of the sample. Per the publication, the treatment or condition label means: live attenuated yellow fever vaccine strain. The input for sequencing was CD4+ T cells sorted from PBMCs, taken 5 days after the yellow fever booster vaccination. The receptor set was obtained from a man aged 18 to 35 who received the YFV17D yellow fever vaccine.

The genes are TRBV6-2 or TRBV6-3 and TRBJ2-3; D is unclear. The V and J ends lost 2 bases and 1 base respectively, with 7 bases between them. The CDR3 spans 14 residues. Per the germline V gene, CDR1 is MNHEY and CDR2 is SVGEGT. CDR3: CASSYSWGTDTQYF. The CDR3 coding sequence is TGTGCCAGCAGTTACAGCTGGGGCACAGATACGCAGTATTTT.

The rearrangement links TRBV20-1 to TRBJ1-6; D uncertain. Per the germline V gene, CDR1 is DFQATT and CDR2 is SNEGSKA (reference sequence). Trimming took 3 bases from V and 8 from J, leaving 14 bases between them. The CDR3 covers 14 residues. Written as DNA, the CDR3 is TGCAGTGCTAGGGGTGGTCCAGGAGATTCACCCCTCCACTTT. As protein: CSARGGPGDSPLHF.

This clonotype was recorded many times. This sequence joins TRBV5-1 and TRBJ1-2, with 9 bases identical to TRBD1. The germline CDR1 and CDR2 sequences are SGHRS and YFSETQ. The CDR3 spans 17 residues. The junction had 14 bases not matched to a gene; V was cut back by 0 bases and J by 8 bases. The CDR3 protein is CASSLDGTGNNARGYTF. The CDR3 nucleotides read TGCGCCAGCAGCTTGGATGGGACAGGGAACAACGCGCGAGGCTACACCTTC.

The chain uses TRBV5-1 and TRBJ2-3; D is undetermined. The germline V gene encodes CDR1 SGHRS and CDR2 YFSETQ. V lost 0 bases to trimming and J lost 0 bases, with 11 bases between them. The CDR3 covers 16 residues. CDR3 bases: TGCGCCAGCAGCTTGGCCCTGTCACAGAGCACAGATACGCAGTATTTT. It encodes CASSLALSQSTDTQYF.

This clonotype came up a few times. This chain joins TRBV5-1 and TRBJ2-5; the match to TRBD1 covers 10 bases. CDR1 and CDR2 from the germline V gene are SGHRS and YFSETQ. The CDR3 totals 16 residues. After removal of 4 bases from V and 5 bases from J, the junction contained 11 bases not matched to a gene. CDR3 nucleotide sequence: TGCGCCAGCAGCCGCCGGTTACGGACAGGGGGGGAGACCCAGTACTTC. This translates into CASSRRLRTGGETQYF.

This clonotype turned up a few times. J is TRBJ2-7 and V is TRBV4-1; no clear D gene. The CDR3 has 14 residues. Trimming cost V 3 bases and J 3 bases, with 12 bases left between them. Per germline, CDR1 MGHRA and CDR2 YSYEKL. The chain's CDR3 is CASSQAVTVYEQYF. The CDR3 DNA is TGCGCCAGCAGCCAGGCGGTCACGGTCTACGAGCAGTACTTC.

This clonotype was recorded a few times. The rearrangement links TRBV29-1 to TRBJ2-1; possibly TRBD1 for D (6 bases). V lost 0 bases and J lost 0, with 12 bases in between. Germline CDR1 reads SQVTM; CDR2 reads ANQGSEA. The CDR3 spans 16 residues. CDR3 sequence reads: CSVEDMGAHSYNEQFF. DNA of the CDR3: TGCAGCGTTGAAGATATGGGGGCCCACTCCTACAATGAGCAGTTCTTC.

In its sample, this clonotype was seen many times. V and J are TRBV7-3 and TRBJ2-1, with 9 bases fitting TRBD1. Trimming at V came to 5 bases and at J to 1 base, leaving 3 bases not matched to a gene. CDR3 length: 15 amino acids. Germline V gives CDR1 SGHTA, CDR2 FQGTGA. The CDR3 DNA follows: TGTGCCAGCAGCCCCGACAGGGGGTCCTACAATGAGCAGTTCTTC. As protein: CASSPDRGSYNEQFF.

This clonotype was seen a few times. CDR3 in DNA: TGTGCCAGCAGCTTAATGACAGGGAACACTGAAGCTTTCTTT. This encodes CASSLMTGNTEAFF. The V and J genes are TRBV7-9 and TRBJ1-1; D may be TRBD1 (6 bases). This CDR3 is built from 14 residues. With 2 bases removed from V and 1 base from J, the gap between germline ends came to 8 bases. Germline V gene data show CDR1 as SEHNR and CDR2 as FQNEAQ (reference sequence).

The chain couples TRBV29-1 to TRBJ2-7; 12 bases fit TRBD1. Germline V gene lookup returns CDR1 SQVTM and CDR2 ANQGSEA. Trimming at V came to 3 bases and at J to 7 bases, leaving 4 bases not matched to a gene. The CDR3 is 13 amino acids. CDR3 sequence: CSVDGTGGGEQYF. The CDR3, as DNA: TGCAGCGTTGATGGGACAGGGGGCGGGGAGCAGTACTTC.

The J gene is TRBJ2-3, the V gene TRBV3-1, with TRBD2 matching over 9 bases. The CDR3 has 17 residues. V lost 1 base to trimming and J lost 3 bases; unmatched junction nucleotides: 8. Germline V gene data show CDR1 as LGHDT and CDR2 as YNNKEL (reference sequence). CDR3 protein: CASSQGLGGGATDTQYF. The DNA of the CDR3 is TGTGCCAGCAGCCAAGGCCTTGGCGGGGGGGCAACAGATACGCAGTATTTT.

This clonotype has at least ten counts. The chain couples TRBV6-1 to TRBJ2-7, with 9 bases matching TRBD2. The junction had 7 bases not matched to a gene; V was cut back by 10 bases and J by 3 bases. The CDR3 is 13 amino acids. CDR1 is MNHNS, CDR2 SASEGT, per germline. CDR3 region: CATNSGGFYEQYV. CDR3 nucleotides: TGTGCCACCAACAGCGGGGGGTTCTACGAGCAGTACGTC.

This chain uses TRBV6-2 or TRBV6-3 with TRBJ2-2, with D unclear. The CDR3 is made up of 13 amino acids. Per germline, CDR1 MNHEY and CDR2 SVGEGT. V shed 6 bases and J shed 5 bases, with 10 bases lying between them. DNA of the CDR3: TGTGCCAGCAGCCACCCTTGGACCGGGGAGCTGTTTTTT. This encodes CASSHPWTGELFF.

This clonotype was recorded a few times. The chain recombines TRBV27 with TRBJ1-6; the D gene is possibly TRBD1 (6 bases). Trimming took off 3 bases at V and 7 bases at J, with 16 bases between the two ends. Germline V gene sequence: CDR1 MNHEY, CDR2 SMNVEV (reference sequence). This CDR3 has 16 residues. The CDR3: CASSFLTGGKNSPLHF. CDR3 nucleotide sequence: TGTGCCAGCAGTTTCCTGACAGGCGGTAAGAATTCACCCCTCCACTTT.

This clonotype was recorded at least ten times. The J gene is TRBJ1-1, the V gene TRBV7-9; D perhaps matches TRBD1 (6 bases). Trimming pared 3 bases from V and 4 bases from J, leaving 12 bases between. This CDR3 is built from 14 residues. Germline V lookup: CDR1 SEHNR, CDR2 FQNEAQ (reference sequence). In DNA form, the CDR3 reads TGTGCCAGCAGCTTCGCGGCCAGGGGCACTGAAGCTTTCTTT. Protein: CASSFAARGTEAFF.

The V and J genes are TRBV5-4 and TRBJ2-3; D is unclear. The CDR3 covers 14 residues. Germline V gene data show CDR1 as SGHNT and CDR2 as YYREEE (reference sequence). Deletions cut 3 bases from V and 2 bases from J, with 10 bases between. In nucleotides, the CDR3 is TGTGCCAGCAGCTCGGCAGGATTCACAGATACGCAGTATTTT. Its translation is CASSSAGFTDTQYF.

This clonotype was seen a few times. This chain uses TRBV19 with TRBJ1-6, with no clear D. CDR1 is LNHDA, CDR2 SQIVND, per germline (reference sequence). CDR3 length: 18 amino acids. The V end lost 6 bases, the J end lost 5 bases, and 23 bases lay between the germline ends. DNA of the CDR3: TGTGCCAGTAGATACGAACCCACCCCGACCATAAATAATTCACCCCTCCACTTT. It is translated as CASRYEPTPTINNSPLHF.

V usage is TRBV18 and J usage is TRBJ1-3; D ambiguous. Deletions cut 3 bases from V and 0 bases from J, with 15 bases between. CDR1 and CDR2 (germline): KGHSH, LQKENI. CDR3 length: 17 amino acids. The CDR3 nucleotides read TGTGCCAGCTCACCCCCCGGGAGCCGACACTCTGGAAACACCATATATTTT. Translation: CASSPPGSRHSGNTIYF.

The V call is TRBV28, the J call TRBJ2-7, with D perhaps given as TRBD1 or TRBD2 (5 bases each). Trimming took 2 bases from V and 4 from J, leaving 15 bases between them. Germline V gene lookup returns CDR1 MDHEN and CDR2 SYDVKM. The CDR3 is 15 amino acids. The CDR3 coding sequence is TGTGCCAGCAGTTTAGGGGGTAGCCCAGTATACGAGCAGTACGTC. The encoded protein is CASSLGGSPVYEQYV.

This clonotype was seen at least ten times. The chain carries TRBV5-1 and TRBJ2-3; D is uncertain. The germline V and J ends were trimmed by 0 bases and 10 bases, with 6 bases remaining between them. The CDR3 length is 11 residues. Germline CDR1 SGHRS, CDR2 YFSETQ. The CDR3 coding sequence is TGCGCCAGCAGCTTGGAAGGAGCGCAGTATTTT. It specifies CASSLEGAQYF.

This clonotype showed up just a few times. The V and J genes are TRBV20-1 and TRBJ2-5; the D gene is possibly TRBD2 (7 bases). Between the trimmed V and J ends, which lost 2 bases and 7 bases, there was a span of 29 bases. Germline lookup yields CDR1 DFQATT and CDR2 SNEGSKA (reference sequence). The length of the CDR3 is 18 residues. The CDR3 DNA sequence: TGCAGTGCTAGATCCCCAGCGGCAGGCGGGGGCCCTTCAGGGACCCAGTACTTC. Protein sequence: CSARSPAAGGGPSGTQYF.

This clonotype was seen only a few times. The CDR3 spells CSARGPGGSETQYF. The CDR3 nucleotides are TGCAGTGCTAGAGGACCGGGGGGCTCGGAGACCCAGTACTTC. The V gene is TRBV20-1, the J gene TRBJ2-5, with a possible D match to TRBD2 (7 bases). Trimming took off 1 base at V and 5 bases at J, with 14 bases between the two ends. Looked up from germline, CDR1 is DFQATT and CDR2 is SNEGSKA (reference sequence). CDR3 length: 14 residues.

This chain links TRBV29-1 with TRBJ1-2; 7 bases fit TRBD1. V lost 1 base to trimming and J lost 7 bases; unmatched junction nucleotides: 9. The CDR3 sequence is 14 residues long. CDR1 is SQVTM, CDR2 ANQGSEA, per germline. The CDR3 DNA follows: TGCAGCGTTGAAGGTCGTGTGACAGGGAGTGGCTACACCTTC. Protein product: CSVEGRVTGSGYTF.

This clonotype was counted only a few times. This sequence joins TRBV4-3 and TRBJ1-4, with D perhaps TRBD1 (5 bases). The CDR3 has 15 residues. V was trimmed by 0 bases and J by 11 bases, leaving 16 bases between them. Germline V gives CDR1 LGHNA, CDR2 YSLEER. CDR3 DNA sequence: TGCGCCAGCAGCCAAGAGCTGGAGAGGGGACGGAAACTGTTTTTT. Its translation: CASSQELERGRKLFF.

This clonotype was counted at least ten times. The chain joins TRBV7-3 to TRBJ2-1; TRBD1 agrees at 9 bases. CDR3 length equals 14 residues. CDR1 is SGHTA and CDR2 is FQGTGA in the germline V gene. Unmatched junction bases numbered 10, after V lost 6 bases and J lost 10 bases. The CDR3, as DNA: TGTGCCAGCAGGGGAGCGGGACAGGGTGGGGAGCAGTTCTTC. Protein sequence: CASRGAGQGGEQFF.

This clonotype has a handful of counts. The chain links TRBV11-2 to TRBJ2-5; the match to TRBD2 covers 10 bases. CDR1 SGHAT and CDR2 FQNNGV come from the germline V gene. CDR3 size: 18 residues. Unmatched junction bases numbered 14, after V lost 0 bases and J lost 7 bases. The CDR3 is CASSLDRAGGPIGATQYF. The CDR3 bases are TGTGCCAGCAGCTTAGATCGAGCGGGGGGGCCTATTGGGGCGACCCAGTACTTC.

The CDR3 loop reads CASSQEDGRPDSPLHF. CDR3 DNA sequence: TGCGCCAGCAGCCAAGAAGACGGGCGCCCGGATTCACCCCTCCACTTT. The V gene is TRBV4-3, the J gene TRBJ1-6; D call uncertain. Between the trimmed V and J ends, which lost 0 bases and 8 bases, there was a span of 14 bases. Germline CDR1 and CDR2: LGHNA and YSLEER. This CDR3 contains 16 residues.